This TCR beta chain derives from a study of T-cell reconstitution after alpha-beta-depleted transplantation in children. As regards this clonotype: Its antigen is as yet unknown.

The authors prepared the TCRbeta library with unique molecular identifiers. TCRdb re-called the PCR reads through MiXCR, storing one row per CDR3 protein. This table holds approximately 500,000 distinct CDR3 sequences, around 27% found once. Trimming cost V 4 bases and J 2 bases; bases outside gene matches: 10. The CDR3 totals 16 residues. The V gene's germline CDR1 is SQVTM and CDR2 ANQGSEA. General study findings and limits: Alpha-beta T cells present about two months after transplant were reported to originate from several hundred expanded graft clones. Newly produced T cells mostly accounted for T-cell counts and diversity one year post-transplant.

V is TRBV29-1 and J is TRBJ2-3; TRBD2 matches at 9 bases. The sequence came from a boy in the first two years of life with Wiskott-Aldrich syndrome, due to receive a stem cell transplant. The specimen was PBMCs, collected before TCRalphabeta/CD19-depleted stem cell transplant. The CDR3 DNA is TGCAGCGTTGGGGGAGGGCCTAGCGGGACCACAGATACGCAGTATTTT. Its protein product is CSVGGGPSGTTDTQYF.